This T cell receptor (beta chain) comes out of a study of siplizumab effects on memory and regulatory T cells. Study findings and constraints: In roughly 75-96% of proliferating CD4+ or CD8+ clones, a naive or memory phenotype could not be assigned. The average Treg-derived proportion among mappable alloreactive CD4+ clones was 65% to 80% with siplizumab versus about 30% in controls.

Data came from immunoSEQ multiplex PCR; TCRdb stores just in-frame clones and leaves some out. This sample has roughly 100,000 clones; 93% occur once, and the top ten carry about 0.32%. After removal of 5 bases from V and 5 bases from J, the junction contained 12 bases not matched to a gene. CDR3 length: 16 residues. Germline V gene lookup returns CDR1 SGHTA and CDR2 FQGNSA. A note on this clone: Its antigen is unidentified.

The rearrangement joins TRBV7-2 to TRBJ1-2; 9 bases fit TRBD1. The source is a human donor in good health. Sequencing was performed on CD4+ T cells sorted from blood. CDR3 bases: TGTGCCAGCAGCCCGGAAACAGGGGGCGACGGGTATGGCTACACCTTC. Its protein product is CASSPETGGDGYGYTF.